This T cell receptor (beta chain) was sequenced for a study of CD8+ T cells in alopecia areata. It was cDNA, reverse transcribed from extracted RNA, that served as the sequencing template. The method was immunoSEQ multiplex PCR; TCRdb's version includes in-frame clones alone and lacks a portion of them. The sample gives 100,000 to 150,000 clones, around 49% of which show up once; around 19% is in the top ten. Germline lookup yields CDR1 SEHNR and CDR2 FQNEAQ (reference sequence). The CDR3 is made up of 14 amino acids. Trimming removed 0 bases at V and 5 bases at J, with 10 bases between. This sample comprised CD8+ T cells sorted from blood, obtained at week 0. The sequence was collected from a human donor with alopecia areata. The V and J genes are TRBV7-9 and TRBJ1-1; possible D gene TRBD1, 5 bases. CDR3 in DNA: TGTGCCAGCAGCTTAGCAGGGGCGAGGACTGAAGCTTTCTTT. Translated: CASSLAGARTEAFF.